This T cell receptor (beta chain) originates from a study of blood T cell repertoires in COVID-19. V gave up 4 bases and J gave up 4 bases, with 13 bases separating them. This CDR3 has 14 residues. Germline V gene data show CDR1 as SNHLY and CDR2 as FYNNEI. Measured with immunoSEQ multiplex PCR; TCRdb has only the in-frame clones, and not every one. The table lists some 150,000 clones, 75% to 90% of them singletons. This clonotype originated in a woman in her sixties or seventies with active or convalescent COVID-19. The rearrangement uses TRBV2 and TRBJ2-5; D may be TRBD1 (5 bases). The sample comprised peripheral blood. The CDR3 DNA is TGTGCCAGCAGTGGATTCAGGGCCGTAGAGACCCAGTACTTC. It yields the protein CASSGFRAVETQYF. Full variable domain (outside the CDR3, taken from reference TRBV2 and TRBJ2-5): EPEVTQTPSHQVTQMGQEVILRCVPISNHLYFYWYRQILGQKVEFLVSFYNNEISEKSEIFDDQFSVERPDGSNFTLKIRSTKLEDSAMYFCASSGFRAVETQYFGPGTRLLVL.